The TCR beta chain under discussion was sequenced for a study of CD8 T cells in ankylosing spondylitis. Study results and limitations: Matched ankylosing spondylitis synovial fluid reportedly showed significant enrichment of disease-linked clones. Ankylosing spondylitis blood seemed to carry a telltale TCR beta motif made of several highly homologous variants.

Germline CDR1 SGHTA, CDR2 FQGTGA. The germline V and J ends were trimmed by 5 bases and 5 bases, with 12 bases remaining between them. The CDR3 has 14 residues. This clonotype was counted a few times. Its antigen is undetermined. TCRdb re-called the 5' RACE reads through MiXCR, storing one row per CDR3 protein. The sample has fewer than 25,000 distinct CDR3 sequences, 10% to 15% seen once. The genes are TRBV7-3 and TRBJ2-2; D is ambiguous. This clonotype was sampled from a male donor with ankylosing spondylitis or in good health (not recorded which). Material for sequencing was blood. CDR3 sequence reads: CASSIAGPTGELFF. In nucleotides, the CDR3 is TGTGCCAGCAGCATCGCTGGACCGACCGGGGAGCTGTTTTTT.